This T cell receptor beta chain was profiled in a study of response to subunit inactivated influenza vaccine. Findings and caveats of the study: Researchers suggested that each seasonal influenza vaccination recruits few new T cells.

This clonotype was detected many times. As yet, its antigen is unknown. TCRdb re-derived calls from the RT-PCR reads in MiXCR, one entry per CDR3 protein. The table records about 190,000 distinct CDR3 sequences, about an eighth of them present only once. J gave up 4 bases and V 6 bases, and 6 bases lay outside the gene matches. The CDR3 has 14 residues. In germline, CDR1 is SQVTM, CDR2 ANQGSEA. This chain joins TRBV29-1 and TRBJ2-1; 10 bases fit TRBD2. This TCR derives from a middle-aged man who received an inactivated influenza vaccine. This sample comprised CD8+ T cells sorted from PBMCs, obtained 5 days after vaccination. CDR3 nucleotide sequence: TGCAGCGTGGAAAGCGGGAGGGGGTACAATGAGCAGTTCTTC. This sequence encodes CSVESGRGYNEQFF.